This TCR beta chain comes out of a study of cytomegalovirus exposure and HLA in healthy donors. Study as a whole: Early release data held 75 million to 100 million unique TCRs from HLA-typed donors.

Germline V gene sequence: CDR1 LNHDA, CDR2 SQIVND (reference sequence). V shed 3 bases, J shed 2 bases, and the junction held 4 bases outside the gene matches. The CDR3 consists of 15 residues. Researchers ran the PCR with 60 Vbeta and 13 Jbeta primers. Only in-frame clones appear in the TCRdb table, and some are missing; sequencing was by immunoSEQ multiplex PCR. The sample includes fewer than 45,000 clones, 60% to 70% of them seen just once. Sequencing was performed on PBMCs. The sequence derives from a man aged 40-49 years in good health and CMV-seronegative. V is TRBV19 and J is TRBJ2-5; 9 bases are shared with TRBD2. The CDR3: CASSISGGSQETQYF. As DNA, the CDR3 is TGTGCCAGTAGTATTAGCGGGGGATCACAAGAGACCCAGTACTTC.